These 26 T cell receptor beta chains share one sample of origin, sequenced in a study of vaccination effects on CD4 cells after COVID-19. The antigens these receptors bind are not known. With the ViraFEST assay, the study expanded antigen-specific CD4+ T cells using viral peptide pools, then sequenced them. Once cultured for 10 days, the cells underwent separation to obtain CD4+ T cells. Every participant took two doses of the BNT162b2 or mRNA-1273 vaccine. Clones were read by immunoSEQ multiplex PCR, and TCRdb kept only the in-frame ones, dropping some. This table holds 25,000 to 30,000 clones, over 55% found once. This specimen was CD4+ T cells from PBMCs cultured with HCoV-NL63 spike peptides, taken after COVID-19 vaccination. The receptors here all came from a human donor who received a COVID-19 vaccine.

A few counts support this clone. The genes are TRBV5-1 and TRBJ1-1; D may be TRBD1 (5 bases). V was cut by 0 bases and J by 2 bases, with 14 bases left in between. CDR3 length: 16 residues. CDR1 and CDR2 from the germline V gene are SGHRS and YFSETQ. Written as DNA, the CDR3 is TGCGCCAGCAGCTTGGGACCAGGGATACAAAACACTGAAGCTTTCTTT. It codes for CASSLGPGIQNTEAFF.

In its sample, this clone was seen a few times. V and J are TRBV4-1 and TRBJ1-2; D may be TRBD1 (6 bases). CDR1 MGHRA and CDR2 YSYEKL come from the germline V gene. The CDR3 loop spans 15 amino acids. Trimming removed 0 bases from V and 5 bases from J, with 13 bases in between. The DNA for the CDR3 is TGCGCCAGCAGCCAAGAATTACAGGGAGGATATGGCTACACCTTC. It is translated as CASSQELQGGYGYTF.

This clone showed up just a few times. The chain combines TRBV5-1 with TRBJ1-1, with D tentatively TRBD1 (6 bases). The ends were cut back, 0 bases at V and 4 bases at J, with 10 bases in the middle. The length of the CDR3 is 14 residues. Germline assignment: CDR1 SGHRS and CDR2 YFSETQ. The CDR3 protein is CASSLERRGTEAFF. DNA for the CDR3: TGCGCCAGCAGCTTGGAGCGCAGGGGCACTGAAGCTTTCTTT.

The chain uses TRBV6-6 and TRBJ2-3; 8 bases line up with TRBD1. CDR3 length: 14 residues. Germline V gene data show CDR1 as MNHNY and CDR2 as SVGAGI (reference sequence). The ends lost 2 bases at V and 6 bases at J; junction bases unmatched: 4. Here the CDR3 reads CASSYGTGSDTQYF. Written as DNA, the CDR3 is TGTGCCAGCAGTTACGGGACAGGTTCGGATACGCAGTATTTT.

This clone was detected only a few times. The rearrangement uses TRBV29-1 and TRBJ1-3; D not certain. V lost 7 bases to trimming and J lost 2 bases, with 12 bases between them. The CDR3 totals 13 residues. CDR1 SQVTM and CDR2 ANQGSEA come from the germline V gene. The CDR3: CSAKAGTGNTIYF. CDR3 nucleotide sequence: TGCAGCGCGAAAGCGGGGACTGGAAACACCATATATTTT.

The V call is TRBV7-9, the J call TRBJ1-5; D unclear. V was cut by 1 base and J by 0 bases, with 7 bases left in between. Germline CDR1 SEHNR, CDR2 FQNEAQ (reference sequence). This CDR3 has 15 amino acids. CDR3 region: CASSLDGISNQPQHF. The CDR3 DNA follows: TGTGCCAGCAGCTTAGACGGGATTAGCAATCAGCCCCAGCATTTT.

CDR3: CASGAGTHEKLFF. The CDR3 nucleotides are TGTGCCAGTGGGGCGGGGACTCATGAAAAACTGTTTTTT. This chain connects TRBV7-9 to TRBJ1-4; a possible D gene is TRBD1 (5 bases). The germline CDR1 and CDR2 sequences are SEHNR and FQNEAQ (reference sequence). Deletions cut 9 bases from V and 6 bases from J, with 14 bases between. CDR3 length: 13 residues.

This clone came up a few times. CDR3 in DNA: TGCGCCAGCAGCAAAACCGGGACCTTATCCTACGAGCAGTACTTC. Protein sequence: CASSKTGTLSYEQYF. The chain is built from TRBV5-1 and TRBJ2-7; D may be TRBD1 or TRBD2 (5 bases each). CDR3 length: 15 residues. From germline, CDR1 is SGHRS and CDR2 YFSETQ. Trimming took 4 bases from V and 1 from J, leaving 15 bases between them.

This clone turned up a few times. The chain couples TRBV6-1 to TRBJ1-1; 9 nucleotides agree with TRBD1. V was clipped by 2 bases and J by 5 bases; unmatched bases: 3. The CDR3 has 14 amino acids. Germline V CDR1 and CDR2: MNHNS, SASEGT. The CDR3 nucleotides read TGTGCCAGCAGTGAACAGACAGGGGGGACTGAAGCTTTCTTT. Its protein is CASSEQTGGTEAFF.

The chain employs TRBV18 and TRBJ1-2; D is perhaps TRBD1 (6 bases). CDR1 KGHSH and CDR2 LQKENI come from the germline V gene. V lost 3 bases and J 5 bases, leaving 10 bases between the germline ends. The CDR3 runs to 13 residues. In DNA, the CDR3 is TGTGCCAGCTCACCTGTTACAGGGTATGGCTACACCTTC. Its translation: CASSPVTGYGYTF.

This CDR3 reads CASSWTAEEQFF. The DNA of the CDR3 is TGTGCCAGCTCATGGACAGCGGAGGAGCAGTTCTTC. This chain uses TRBV18 with TRBJ2-1; a weak D match, TRBD1 (6 bases). CDR3 length equals 12 residues. Germline V gene lookup returns CDR1 KGHSH and CDR2 LQKENI. Between the trimmed V and J ends, which lost 5 bases and 10 bases, there was a span of 12 bases.

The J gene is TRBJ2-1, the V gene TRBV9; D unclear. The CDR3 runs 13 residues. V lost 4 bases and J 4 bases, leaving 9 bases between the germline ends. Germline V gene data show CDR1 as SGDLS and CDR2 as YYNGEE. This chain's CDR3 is CASSFEVYNEQFF. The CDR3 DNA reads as TGTGCCAGCAGCTTCGAAGTATACAATGAGCAGTTCTTC.

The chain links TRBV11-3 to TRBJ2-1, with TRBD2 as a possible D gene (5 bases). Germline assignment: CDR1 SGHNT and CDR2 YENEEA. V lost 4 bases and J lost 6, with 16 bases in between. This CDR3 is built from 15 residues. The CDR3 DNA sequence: TGTGCCAGCAGCTCGGGCCCAGGAGGAATCAATGAGCAGTTCTTC. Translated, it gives CASSSGPGGINEQFF. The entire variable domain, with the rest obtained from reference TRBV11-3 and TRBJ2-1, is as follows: EAGVVQSPRYKIIEKKQPVAFWCNPISGHNTLYWYLQNLGQGPELLIRYENEEAVDDSQLPKDRFSAERLKGVDSTLKIQPAELGDSAVYLCASSSGPGGINEQFFGPGTRLTVL.

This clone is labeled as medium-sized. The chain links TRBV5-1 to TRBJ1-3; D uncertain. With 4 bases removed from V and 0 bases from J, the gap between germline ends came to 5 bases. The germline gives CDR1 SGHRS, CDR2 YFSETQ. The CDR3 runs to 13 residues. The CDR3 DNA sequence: TGCGCCAGCAGCGGCAACTCTGGAAACACCATATATTTT. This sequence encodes CASSGNSGNTIYF.

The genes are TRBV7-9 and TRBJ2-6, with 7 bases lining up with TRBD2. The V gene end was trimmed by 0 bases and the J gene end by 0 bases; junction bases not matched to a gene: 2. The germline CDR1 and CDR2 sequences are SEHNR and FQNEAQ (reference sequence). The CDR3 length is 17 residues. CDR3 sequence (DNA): TGTGCCAGCAGCTTAGCGGGAGGGAGCTCTGGGGCCAACGTCCTGACTTTC. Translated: CASSLAGGSSGANVLTF.

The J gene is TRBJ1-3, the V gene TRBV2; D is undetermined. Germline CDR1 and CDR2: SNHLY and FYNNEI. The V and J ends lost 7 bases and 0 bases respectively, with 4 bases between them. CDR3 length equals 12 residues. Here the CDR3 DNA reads TGTGCCAGCACCCTCTCTGGAAACACCATATATTTT. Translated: CASTLSGNTIYF.

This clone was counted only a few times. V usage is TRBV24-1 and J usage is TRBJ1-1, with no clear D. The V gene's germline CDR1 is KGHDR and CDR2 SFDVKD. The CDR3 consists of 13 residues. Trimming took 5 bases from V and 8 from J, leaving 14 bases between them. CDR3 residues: CATSGGKINEAFF. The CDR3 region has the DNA TGTGCCACCAGTGGTGGGAAGATTAACGAAGCTTTCTTT.

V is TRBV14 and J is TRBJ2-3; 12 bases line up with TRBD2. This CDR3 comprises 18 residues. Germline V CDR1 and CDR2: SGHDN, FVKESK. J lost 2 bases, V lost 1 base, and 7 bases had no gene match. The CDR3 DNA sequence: TGTGCCAGCAGCCAAGGACTAGCGGGAGTTGGAGTCACAGATACGCAGTATTTT. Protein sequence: CASSQGLAGVGVTDTQYF.

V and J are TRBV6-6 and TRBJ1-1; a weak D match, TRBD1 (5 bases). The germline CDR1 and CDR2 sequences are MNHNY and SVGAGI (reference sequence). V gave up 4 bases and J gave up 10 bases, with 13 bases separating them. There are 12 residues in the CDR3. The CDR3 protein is CASSFLGETAFF. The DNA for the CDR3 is TGTGCCAGCAGTTTTCTGGGGGAGACAGCTTTCTTT.

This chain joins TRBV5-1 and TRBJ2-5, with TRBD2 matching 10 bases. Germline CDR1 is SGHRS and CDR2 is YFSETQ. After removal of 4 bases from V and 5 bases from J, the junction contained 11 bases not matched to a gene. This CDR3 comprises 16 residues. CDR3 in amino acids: CASSRETSGVGETQYF. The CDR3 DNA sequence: TGCGCCAGCAGCCGGGAAACTAGCGGGGTAGGGGAGACCCAGTACTTC.

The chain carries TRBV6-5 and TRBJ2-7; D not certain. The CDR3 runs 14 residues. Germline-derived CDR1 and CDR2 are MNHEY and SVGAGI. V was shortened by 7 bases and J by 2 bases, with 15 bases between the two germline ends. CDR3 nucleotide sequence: TGTGCCAGCAAACTCGGACGGACCACCTACGAGCAGTACTTC. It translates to CASKLGRTTYEQYF.

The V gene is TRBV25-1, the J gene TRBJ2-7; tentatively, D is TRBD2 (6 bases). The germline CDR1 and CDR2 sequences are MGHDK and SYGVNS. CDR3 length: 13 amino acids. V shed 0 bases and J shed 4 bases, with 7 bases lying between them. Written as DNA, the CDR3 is TGTGCCAGCAGTGAATACGGGGGTTACGAGCAGTACTTC. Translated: CASSEYGGYEQYF.

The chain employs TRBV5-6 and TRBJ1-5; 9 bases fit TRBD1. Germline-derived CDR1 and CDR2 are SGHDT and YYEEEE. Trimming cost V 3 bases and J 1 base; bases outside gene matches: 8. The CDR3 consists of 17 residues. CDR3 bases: TGTGCCAGCAGCTCGACCCACGACAGGGGGAGCAATCAGCCCCAGCATTTT. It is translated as CASSSTHDRGSNQPQHF.

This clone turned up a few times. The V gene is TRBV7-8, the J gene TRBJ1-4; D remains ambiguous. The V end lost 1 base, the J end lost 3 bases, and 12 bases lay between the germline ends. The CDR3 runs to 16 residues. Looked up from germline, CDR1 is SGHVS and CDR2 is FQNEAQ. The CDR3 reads CASSLERVGSNEKLFF. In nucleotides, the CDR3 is TGTGCCAGCAGCTTAGAGAGGGTGGGGTCTAATGAAAAACTGTTTTTT.

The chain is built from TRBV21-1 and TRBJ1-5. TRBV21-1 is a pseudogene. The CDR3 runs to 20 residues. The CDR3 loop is CASSKADREGNMASNQPQHF. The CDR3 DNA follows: TGTGCCAGCAGCAAGGCCGACAGGGAGGGAAATATGGCTAGCAATCAGCCCCAGCATTTT.

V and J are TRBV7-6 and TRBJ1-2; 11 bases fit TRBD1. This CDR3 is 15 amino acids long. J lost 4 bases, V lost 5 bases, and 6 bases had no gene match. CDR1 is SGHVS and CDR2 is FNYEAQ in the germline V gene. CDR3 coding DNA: TGTGCCAGCAGCCGGGGGACAGGGGGAGTCTATGGCTACACCTTC. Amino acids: CASSRGTGGVYGYTF.